The following is a T cell receptor beta chain sequence with its context. Its antigen is unidentified. This sample stems from a study of regulatory T cells. J was trimmed by 4 bases and V by 0 bases; bases with no gene match: 5. Germline V CDR1 and CDR2: MNHNS, SASEGT. This CDR3 spans 16 amino acids. General observations from the study: Regulatory T cells showed the strongest V-J pair restriction and V/J gene skewing among patient repertoires.

Patients, 2 to 39 years old, had expanded memory T-cell proportions. The primer mix had 52 TRBV and 13 TRBJ primers. Data came from immunoSEQ multiplex PCR; TCRdb stores just in-frame clones and leaves some out. The sample carries some 21,000 clones, roughly 93% recorded once. The chain has TRBV6-1 and TRBJ2-7, with 11 bases aligning to TRBD2. Sequencing used CD8+ T cells sorted from blood. The TCR originated in a child aged 2 to 15 with CD3G deficiency. CDR3 sequence reads: CASSEAGGTSGYEQYF. CDR3 DNA: TGTGCCAGCAGTGAAGCAGGGGGGACTAGCGGTTACGAGCAGTACTTC.